The sequence of this T cell receptor beta chain was determined in a study of blood T cell repertoires in COVID-19. About the study: Both acute and convalescent COVID-19 samples were obtained from the United States, Italy and Spain. The analysed material was cDNA or gDNA that came from T cells, B-cell-depleted T cells, or PBMCs.

This CDR3 has 15 amino acids. The trim removed 2 bases at V and 6 bases at J, leaving 5 bases unmatched. Germline V gives CDR1 SGHAT, CDR2 FQDESV (reference sequence). Authors' analysis steps: Estimation of nucleated cell counts was performed using reference gene primer amplification. Profiled with immunoSEQ multiplex PCR; TCRdb holds only in-frame clones, not every one. That table furnishes V, J and clone size, whereas the DNA furnished D and trimming. In the table there are about 410,000 clones, about nine tenths of which are singletons. What was sequenced was peripheral blood. The clonotype originates from a woman aged 25 to 45 with active or convalescent COVID-19. The rearrangement joins TRBV11-1 to TRBJ1-5, with 9 bases fitting TRBD1. The DNA of the CDR3 is TGTGCCAGCAGCTTAACAGGGGGCATGTTTCAGCCCCAGCATTTT. The encoded protein is CASSLTGGMFQPQHF.